This T cell receptor (beta chain) is from a study of blood T cell repertoires in COVID-19. The CDR3 spans 13 residues. Germline trimming cut 10 bases from V and 4 bases from J; bases unmatched to any gene: 5. CDR1 and CDR2 (germline): LNHDA, SQIVND (reference sequence). Generated by immunoSEQ multiplex PCR, the TCRdb table keeps only in-frame clones and is missing some. The table lists 150,000 or so clones, 82% of them singletons. This chain links TRBV19 with TRBJ2-1; 9 bases are a match to TRBD1. The sequenced sample was peripheral blood. The receptor was derived from a woman in her 70s with acute or convalescent COVID-19. The CDR3 sequence: CATGQGPYNEQFF. The CDR3 region has the DNA TGTGCCACCGGACAGGGGCCGTACAATGAGCAGTTCTTC.